Listed below are T cell receptor beta chains from one sample, sequenced in a study of shared clonotypes between healthy human individuals. Only in-frame clones appear in the TCRdb table, and some are missing; sequencing was by immunoSEQ multiplex PCR. The profile shows roughly 2.5 million clones, approximately 94% of them singletons. The sample was naive CD4+ T cells sorted from blood. The origin of the receptors is a man younger than 35 in good health. Both conserved end residues are part of each CDR3. A D gene is named only where the DNA matches it firmly.

>TRBV10-3|TRBD1|TRBJ1-1
CATTQGAGTEAFF
TGTGCCACCACCCAGGGGGCCGGCACTGAAGCTTTCTTT
>TRBV7-9|.|TRBJ1-3
CASSLDRVGNTIYF
TGTGCCAGCAGCTTAGACAGGGTCGGAAACACCATATATTTT
>TRBV10-1|.|TRBJ2-3
CASSESKEGGTDTQYF
TGCGCCAGCAGTGAGTCGAAGGAGGGCGGCACAGATACGCAGTATTTT
>TRBV28|TRBD2|TRBJ2-5
CASSSGGGRETQYF
TGTGCCAGCAGTTCCGGGGGGGGCCGGGAGACCCAGTACTTC
>TRBV5-4|TRBD1|TRBJ1-1
CASSSTGAGTEAFF
TGTGCCAGCAGCTCGACAGGGGCAGGAACTGAAGCTTTCTTT
>TRBV18|.|TRBJ1-1
CASSPLAGDTEAFF
TGTGCCAGCTCGCCCCTGGCGGGGGATACTGAAGCTTTCTTT
>TRBV28|TRBD2|TRBJ2-7
CASLGGASYEQYF
TGTGCCAGCCTCGGGGGGGCATCCTACGAGCAGTACTTC
>TRBV10-2|TRBD1|TRBJ2-1
CASSESTGVSYNEQFF
TGCGCCAGCAGTGAGTCGACAGGGGTATCCTACAATGAGCAGTTCTTC
>TRBV4-3|.|TRBJ1-1
CASSQEGRHTEAFF
TGCGCCAGCAGCCAAGAGGGACGACACACTGAAGCTTTCTTT
>TRBV12-5|.|TRBJ2-3
CASGLSSTDTQYF
TGTGCTAGTGGTTTAAGTAGCACAGATACGCAGTATTTT
>TRBV4-1|TRBD1|TRBJ2-7
CASSRDGQGESEQYF
TGCGCCAGCAGCCGTGATGGACAGGGAGAGAGCGAGCAGTACTTC